Described below is a single T cell receptor beta chain sequence and its context. CDR3 size: 15 residues. Germline V gene data show CDR1 as MDHEN and CDR2 as SYDVKM. J lost 8 bases, V lost 7 bases, and 11 bases had no gene match. Per the authors' pipeline: For nucleated cells, counts were estimated from reference gene primer amplification. The assay was immunoSEQ multiplex PCR, and TCRdb's table has in-frame clones only and misses some. D and trimming were read from the DNA, whereas the V and J calls and clone size are those reported in that table. The sample holds tens of thousands of clones; more than 75% are singletons and the top ten take more than 7.5%. The data stem from a study of blood T cell repertoires in COVID-19. Study-wide context: The United States, Italy and Spain supplied acute and convalescent COVID-19 samples. From T cells, B-cell-depleted T cells, or PBMCs came the material, which was cDNA or gDNA.

Sequencing was done on a sample of peripheral blood. The receptor was derived from a man aged 50-59 years with active COVID-19. The chain has TRBV28 and TRBJ1-4; 9 positions match TRBD1. CDR3 DNA: TGTGCCAGCACCGCCCCGGGACAGGGCCTCGAAAAACTGTTTTTT. Amino acids: CASTAPGQGLEKLFF.